These 18 T cell receptor beta chains were sequenced from one sample in a study of OX40 agonist ivuxolimab in advanced cancers. TCRdb keeps only in-frame clones here, not all; method: immunoSEQ multiplex PCR. The data contain 12,000 or so clones, roughly 86% of them seen just once; the ten biggest clones take up under 35%. Source: CD4+ or CD8+ T cells sorted from blood, taken in a trial of the OX40 agonist ivuxolimab. These receptors all stem from an adult with an advanced solid tumor such as melanoma, head and neck, liver or kidney cancer.

This chain links TRBV5-6 with TRBJ1-2, with D perhaps TRBD1 (5 bases). CDR1 is SGHDT, CDR2 YYEEEE, per germline. V was pared by 2 bases and J by 2 bases, with 10 bases between. This CDR3 is built from 14 residues. In DNA form, the CDR3 reads TGTGCCAGCAGCTTTACAGGACCGAACTATGGCTACACCTTC. It codes for CASSFTGPNYGYTF.

The rearrangement joins TRBV9 to TRBJ2-7; 10 bases map to TRBD1. Germline V gene sequence: CDR1 SGDLS, CDR2 YYNGEE. V gave up 4 bases and J gave up 4 bases; unmatched junction bases: 5. There are 14 residues in the CDR3. The DNA of the CDR3 is TGTGCCAGCAGCCGGGACAGGGGATGGTACGAGCAGTACTTC. This gives the protein CASSRDRGWYEQYF.

This chain joins TRBV6-1 and TRBJ2-7, with 10 bases aligning to TRBD2. Germline trimming cut 4 bases from V and 0 bases from J; bases unmatched to any gene: 6. This CDR3 is built from 16 residues. Germline V CDR1 and CDR2: MNHNS, SASEGT. Written as DNA, the CDR3 is TGTGCCAGCAGTGGTGCTAGCGGGGGACCCTCCTACGAGCAGTACTTC. Protein sequence: CASSGASGGPSYEQYF.

A note on this clone: One junction end does not reproduce the germline sequence, and a read error may be involved. The chain is built from TRBV30 and TRBJ2-5; 9 bases line up with TRBD2. Germline assignment: CDR1 GTSNPN and CDR2 SVGIG (reference sequence). This CDR3 comprises 13 residues. The CDR3 loop reads CAWRISGGEAQYF. Here the CDR3 DNA reads TGTGCCTGGAGGATTAGCGGGGGAGAGGCCCAGTACTTC. Combining the CDR3 with reference TRBV30 and TRBJ2-5 gives the whole variable domain SQTIHQWPATLVQPVGSPLSLECTVEGTSNPNLYWYRQAAGRGLQLLFYSVGIGQISSEVPQNLSASRPQDRQFILSSKKLLLSDSGFYLCAWRISGGEAQYFGPGTRLLVL.

V is TRBV4-2 and J is TRBJ1-2; D perhaps matches TRBD1 (5 bases). From germline, CDR1 is LGHNA and CDR2 YNFKEQ. The V gene lost 0 bases and the J gene lost 7 bases, with 12 bases spanning the gap. The CDR3 contains 14 residues. CDR3: CASSQDLTVFGYTF. The CDR3 nucleotides are TGTGCCAGCAGCCAAGATCTGACAGTGTTTGGCTACACCTTC.

The chain joins TRBV6-5 to TRBJ1-1; the match to TRBD1 covers 7 bases. J lost 8 bases, V lost 7 bases, and 4 bases had no gene match. Germline V gives CDR1 MNHEY, CDR2 SVGAGI. The CDR3 has 11 residues. CDR3 sequence (DNA): TGTGCCAGCAATGACAGGGACGAAGCTTTCTTT. Translated, it gives CASNDRDEAFF.

The chain is built from TRBV9 and TRBJ2-7; 9 positions agree with TRBD1. This CDR3 is 15 amino acids long. The V gene's germline CDR1 is SGDLS and CDR2 YYNGEE. V was clipped by 4 bases and J by 9 bases; unmatched bases: 14. CDR3 DNA sequence: TGTGCCAGCAGCACAGACGGGACAGGGCCCCACGGGCAGTACTTC. Amino acids: CASSTDGTGPHGQYF.

This chain links TRBV10-2 with TRBJ2-1; D unresolved. Trimming left V 2 bases short and J 8 bases short, with 16 bases between. The CDR3 consists of 15 residues. CDR1 is WSHSY and CDR2 is SAAADI in the germline V gene. The CDR3 protein is CASSEAFSSRDEQFF. DNA of the CDR3: TGCGCCAGCAGTGAGGCCTTCAGCTCTAGGGATGAGCAGTTCTTC.

The rearrangement links TRBV27 to TRBJ2-3, with TRBD2 matching 7 bases. CDR1 and CDR2 from the germline V gene are MNHEY and SMNVEV (reference sequence). Unmatched junction bases numbered 12, after V lost 5 bases and J lost 7 bases. This CDR3 spans 15 amino acids. Here the CDR3 reads CASSPSAAGLYTQYF. In DNA form, the CDR3 reads TGTGCCAGCAGTCCCTCGGCAGCGGGGCTTTATACGCAGTATTTT.

The chain has TRBV28 and TRBJ2-5; D is perhaps TRBD2 (6 bases). Per the germline V gene, CDR1 is MDHEN and CDR2 is SYDVKM. This CDR3 contains 14 residues. V was cut by 3 bases and J by 5 bases, with 13 bases left in between. The CDR3 spells CASSFGAGLETQYF. CDR3 DNA: TGTGCCAGCAGTTTCGGCGCGGGACTGGAGACCCAGTACTTC.

J is TRBJ1-1 and V is TRBV6-9; 7 bases line up with TRBD1. Germline V gene sequence: CDR1 MNHGY, CDR2 SVAAGI. The CDR3 totals 11 residues. V shed 7 bases and J 8 bases; nucleotides not matched to a gene: 4. CDR3 DNA sequence: TGTGCCAGCAATGACAGGGACGAAGCTTTCTTT. It yields the protein CASNDRDEAFF.

The chain joins TRBV7-2 to TRBJ2-3; D gene uncertain. The CDR3 is made up of 12 amino acids. Trimming shortened V by 4 bases and J by 4 bases, and 6 bases separated the two germline ends. The germline gives CDR1 SGHTA, CDR2 FQGNSA. As DNA, the CDR3 is TGTGCCAGCAGCTCCCTCTCAGATACGCAGTATTTT. This codes for CASSSLSDTQYF.

The gene calls are TRBV5-1 and TRBJ1-1; possible D gene TRBD1, 5 bases. The germline V and J ends were trimmed by 7 bases and 3 bases, with 16 bases remaining between them. Germline-derived CDR1 and CDR2 are SGHRS and YFSETQ. This CDR3 spans 14 amino acids. CDR3 sequence: CASSLGVSDTEAFF. CDR3 nucleotide sequence: TGCGCCAGCTCCCTGGGGGTTTCAGACACTGAAGCTTTCTTT.

CDR3 region: CASRQFLEKGYGYTF. The CDR3 bases are TGTGCCAGCAGGCAATTTCTGGAGAAGGGCTATGGCTACACCTTC. The genes are TRBV4-2 and TRBJ1-2; D call uncertain. This CDR3 is built from 15 residues. V was clipped by 6 bases and J by 4 bases, with 18 bases between them. The germline gives CDR1 LGHNA, CDR2 YNFKEQ.

The chain couples TRBV27 to TRBJ1-1; D is possibly TRBD1 (6 bases). Trimming cost V 7 bases and J 1 base, with 16 bases left between them. Germline V lookup: CDR1 MNHEY, CDR2 SMNVEV (reference sequence). This CDR3 spans 15 amino acids. CDR3 in amino acids: CASTPRGAENTEAFF. The CDR3, as DNA: TGTGCCAGCACCCCAAGGGGGGCGGAGAACACTGAAGCTTTCTTT.

This chain uses TRBV18 with TRBJ2-3; TRBD1 or TRBD2 may be the D gene (5 bases each). The CDR3 has 12 residues. CDR1 KGHSH and CDR2 LQKENI come from the germline V gene. Trimming took 3 bases from V and 4 from J, leaving 5 bases between them. As DNA, the CDR3 is TGTGCCAGCTCACCGGGGGCAGATACGCAGTATTTT. This translates into CASSPGADTQYF.

This chain connects TRBV7-8 to TRBJ1-2; 10 nucleotides align to TRBD1. Germline V gene sequence: CDR1 SGHVS, CDR2 FQNEAQ. The J segment lost 5 bases and the V segment lost 5 bases, leaving 2 bases of the junction unmatched. The CDR3 is 13 residues long. The CDR3 region is CASSPGQGYGYTF. CDR3 in DNA: TGTGCCAGCAGCCCGGGACAGGGGTATGGCTACACCTTC.

This clone was observed once. The V and J genes are TRBV11-3 and TRBJ2-1; D is unclear. Trimming removed 5 bases from V and 4 bases from J, with 6 bases in between. This CDR3 is 12 amino acids long. CDR1 is SGHNT and CDR2 is YENEEA in the germline V gene. CDR3 DNA: TGTGCCAGCAGCCTGAATTACAATGAGCAGTTCTTC. Amino acids: CASSLNYNEQFF.